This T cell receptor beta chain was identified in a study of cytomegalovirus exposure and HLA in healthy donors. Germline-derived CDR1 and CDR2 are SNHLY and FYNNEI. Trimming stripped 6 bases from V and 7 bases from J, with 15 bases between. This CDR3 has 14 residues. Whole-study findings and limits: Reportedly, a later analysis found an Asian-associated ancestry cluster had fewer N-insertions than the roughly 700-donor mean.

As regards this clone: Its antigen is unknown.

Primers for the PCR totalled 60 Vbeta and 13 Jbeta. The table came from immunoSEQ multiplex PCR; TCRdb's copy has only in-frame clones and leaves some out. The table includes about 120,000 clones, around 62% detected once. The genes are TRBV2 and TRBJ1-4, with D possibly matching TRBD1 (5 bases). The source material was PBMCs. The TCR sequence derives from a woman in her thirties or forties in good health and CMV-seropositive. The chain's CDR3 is CASRHQGLGEKLFF. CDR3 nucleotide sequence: TGTGCCAGCAGGCACCAGGGTCTCGGTGAAAAACTGTTTTTT.